Below, 32 T cell receptor beta chains from the same sample are listed, as sequenced in a study of blood T cell repertoires in COVID-19. Clones were read by immunoSEQ multiplex PCR, and TCRdb kept only the in-frame ones, dropping some. The profile shows some 290,000 clones, 85% to 90% of them singletons. Sequencing used PBMCs or T cells enriched from blood (not recorded which). The receptor source for this set is a woman between 25 and 40 years old who had recovered from COVID-19.

J is TRBJ1-1 and V is TRBV4-3, with 7 bases aligning to TRBD1. Trimming cost V 0 bases and J 4 bases; bases outside gene matches: 11. This CDR3 spans 17 amino acids. CDR1 LGHNA and CDR2 YSLEER come from the germline V gene. CDR3 nucleotides: TGCGCCAGCAGCCAAGAATGGGAAGGGGGCTGGGGCACTGAAGCTTTCTTT. It is translated as CASSQEWEGGWGTEAFF.

This clone has only one observation. The CDR3 region is CATSSSLAGQYNEQFF. In DNA, the CDR3 is TGTGCCACAAGCTCGTCCCTCGCGGGCCAGTACAATGAGCAGTTCTTC. The chain is built from TRBV10-3 and TRBJ2-1, with a possible D match to TRBD2 (5 bases). The V gene lost 10 bases and the J gene lost 4 bases, with 23 bases spanning the gap. The CDR3 has 16 residues. Germline V gives CDR1 ENHRY, CDR2 SYGVKD.

This clone has just one count. V gene TRBV14 combines with J gene TRBJ1-1; no clear D. Trimming stripped 6 bases from V and 6 bases from J, with 14 bases between. The CDR3 sequence is 13 residues long. CDR1 is SGHDN, CDR2 FVKESK, per germline. CDR3 in DNA: TGTGCCAGCAGTGCAGGTCGCGTTTCTGAAGCTTTCTTT. Its protein is CASSAGRVSEAFF. Looking up the rest from reference TRBV14 and TRBJ1-1 gives the full variable domain: EAGVTQFPSHSVIEKGQTVTLRCDPISGHDNLYWYRRVMGKEIKFLLHFVKESKQDESGMPNNRFLAERTGGTYSTLKVQPAELEDSGVYFCASSAGRVSEAFFGQGTRLTVV.

The CDR3, as DNA: TGCGCCAGCAGCCAAGATCTAGCGGGAGGAACCTACGAGCAGTACTTC. Amino acids: CASSQDLAGGTYEQYF. The rearrangement links TRBV4-3 to TRBJ2-7; 11 bases are shared with TRBD2. CDR3 length equals 16 residues. The V and J ends lost 0 bases and 2 bases, in that order; junction bases with no gene match: 3. Germline V gives CDR1 LGHNA, CDR2 YSLEER.

The V gene is TRBV10-3, the J gene TRBJ1-2, with TRBD1 identical over 8 bases. V gave up 6 bases and J gave up 2 bases; unmatched junction bases: 8. The V gene's germline CDR1 is ENHRY and CDR2 SYGVKD. The length of the CDR3 is 15 residues. CDR3 coding DNA: TGTGCCATCAGGGGTCCCGGGACAGGCAACTATGGCTACACCTTC. Protein product: CAIRGPGTGNYGYTF.

The chain uses TRBV29-1 and TRBJ2-7, with D tentatively TRBD1 (6 bases). From germline, CDR1 is SQVTM and CDR2 ANQGSEA. V was cut by 5 bases and J by 3 bases, with 11 bases left in between. The CDR3 covers 12 residues. The CDR3 reads CSVTGQSYEQYF. The CDR3 DNA sequence: TGCAGCGTTACTGGACAGAGCTACGAGCAGTACTTC.

The V gene is TRBV25-1, the J gene TRBJ2-5; 7 bases map to TRBD2. In germline, CDR1 is MGHDK, CDR2 SYGVNS. Unmatched junction bases numbered 4, after V lost 6 bases and J lost 3 bases. The CDR3 sequence is 13 residues long. The CDR3 nucleotides read TGTGCCAGCAGCCCCGGGGGGAAAGAGACCCAGTACTTC. This translates into CASSPGGKETQYF. The full variable domain, in which reference TRBV25-1 and TRBJ2-5 provide the parts outside the CDR3, is EADIYQTPRYLVIGTGKKITLECSQTMGHDKMYWYQQDPGMELHLIHYSYGVNSTEKGDLSSESTVSRIRTEHFPLTLESARPSHTSQYLCASSPGGKETQYFGPGTRLLVL.

CDR3 residues: CSVGVFRDRGRRGYTF. CDR3 DNA: TGCAGCGTTGGAGTCTTCCGGGACAGGGGGCGGCGGGGCTACACCTTC. This chain uses TRBV29-1 with TRBJ1-2, with TRBD1 identical over 12 bases. CDR3 length: 16 residues. The germline V gene has CDR1 SQVTM and CDR2 ANQGSEA. J lost 8 bases, V lost 4 bases, and 14 bases had no gene match. Combining the CDR3 with reference TRBV29-1 and TRBJ1-2 gives the whole variable domain SAVISQKPSRDICQRGTSLTIQCQVDSQVTMMFWYRQQPGQSLTLIATANQGSEATYESGFVIDKFPISRPNLTFSTLTVSNMSPEDSSIYLCSVGVFRDRGRRGYTFGSGTRLTVV.

The V and J genes are TRBV29-1 and TRBJ1-2; 7 nucleotides agree with TRBD1. Trimming took 6 bases from V and 4 from J; bases not matched to a gene: 11. The CDR3 sequence is 14 residues long. Germline values: CDR1 SQVTM, CDR2 ANQGSEA. The CDR3, as DNA: TGCAGCGTCGCTACGGTAGGACAGGCCTATGGCTACACCTTC. This translates into CSVATVGQAYGYTF.

With respect to this clone: Other DNA sequences in this sample translate to the same CDR3. This sequence joins TRBV18 and TRBJ2-3; TRBD2 might be the D (5 bases). The CDR3 loop spans 14 amino acids. Germline-derived CDR1 and CDR2 are KGHSH and LQKENI. V lost 2 bases and J 3 bases, leaving 9 bases between the germline ends. This CDR3 reads CASSPTGSTDTQYF. The CDR3 DNA follows: TGTGCCAGCTCACCAACGGGGTCGACAGATACGCAGTATTTT.

J is TRBJ2-7 and V is TRBV19, with 14 nucleotides matching TRBD2. Germline V CDR1 and CDR2: LNHDA, SQIVND (reference sequence). This CDR3 is built from 18 residues. V was pared by 5 bases and J by 3 bases, with 12 bases of the junction left unmatched. The CDR3 nucleotides read TGTGCCAGTAGTTCACCGGGACTAGCGGGAGAGAGGCGCTACGAGCAGTACTTC. It yields the protein CASSSPGLAGERRYEQYF.

The V call is TRBV4-1, the J call TRBJ2-1; 7 nucleotides line up with TRBD1. Looked up from germline, CDR1 is MGHRA and CDR2 is YSYEKL. The V and J ends lost 1 base and 8 bases, in that order; junction bases with no gene match: 5. The CDR3 is made up of 14 amino acids. CDR3 sequence (DNA): TGCGCCAGCAGCCAAGTAGGAAGGGGGCATGAGCAGTTCTTC. Translating it yields CASSQVGRGHEQFF.

V usage is TRBV3-1 (or the pseudogene TRBV3-2) and J usage is TRBJ2-2; D is perhaps TRBD1 (5 bases). V was clipped by 0 bases and J by 2 bases, with 19 bases between them. The CDR3 spans 19 residues. CDR1 is LGHDT and CDR2 is YNNKEL in the germline V gene (reference sequence). CDR3 in amino acids: CASSQDILLTVSNTGELFF. The DNA for the CDR3 is TGTGCCAGCAGCCAAGATATTTTGTTGACAGTCAGTAACACCGGGGAGCTGTTTTTT.

This chain links TRBV3-1 (or the pseudogene TRBV3-2) with TRBJ1-1; D is uncertain. The CDR3 is 15 amino acids. Germline-derived CDR1 and CDR2 are LGHDT and YNNKEL (reference sequence). Trimming removed 0 bases at V and 1 base at J, with 9 bases between. CDR3 sequence reads: CASSQEVTRNTEAFF. CDR3 nucleotides: TGTGCCAGCAGCCAAGAGGTCACCAGGAACACTGAAGCTTTCTTT.

This chain connects TRBV5-6 to TRBJ1-6; no clear D gene. The CDR3 consists of 15 residues. Germline V gene lookup returns CDR1 SGHDT and CDR2 YYEEEE. Trimming took 6 bases from V and 3 from J, leaving 13 bases between them. The chain's CDR3 is CASTPGGSYNSPLHF. For the CDR3, the DNA is TGTGCCAGCACCCCAGGAGGGAGCTATAATTCACCCCTCCACTTT.

This chain uses TRBV9 with TRBJ1-1, with TRBD1 identical over 10 bases. The trim removed 0 bases at V and 5 bases at J, leaving 7 bases unmatched. The germline CDR1 and CDR2 sequences are SGDLS and YYNGEE. This CDR3 is built from 16 residues. The CDR3 nucleotides are TGTGCCAGCAGCGTAGAGTCGTGGACAGGGGGTACTGAAGCTTTCTTT. Translation gives CASSVESWTGGTEAFF.

J is TRBJ2-7 and V is TRBV7-2; D unclear. CDR1 and CDR2 from the germline V gene are SGHTA and FQGNSA. This CDR3 spans 14 amino acids. Trimming took off 1 base at V and 1 base at J, with 8 bases between the two ends. The CDR3 is CASSLVPGSYEQYF. The DNA for the CDR3 is TGTGCCAGCAGCTTAGTCCCGGGTTCCTACGAGCAGTACTTC.

The chain employs TRBV19 and TRBJ2-7, with TRBD1 matching over 12 bases. Losses at the gene ends were 3 bases for V and 4 bases for J; bases not matched to a gene: 7. Germline CDR1 and CDR2: LNHDA and SQIVND (reference sequence). The CDR3 runs to 16 residues. The chain's CDR3 is CASSIFGTGGRYEQYF. CDR3 sequence (DNA): TGTGCCAGTAGTATCTTTGGGACAGGGGGCCGGTACGAGCAGTACTTC.

Ten or more counts support this clone. The rearrangement links TRBV10-3 to TRBJ2-2; D is perhaps TRBD1 (5 bases). Trimming left V 2 bases short and J 0 bases short, with 10 bases between. CDR1 and CDR2 from the germline V gene are ENHRY and SYGVKD. The CDR3 consists of 16 residues. The CDR3 DNA reads as TGTGCCATCAGTGAGGCGACAGACCCGAACACCGGGGAGCTGTTTTTT. Translating gives CAISEATDPNTGELFF.

The rearrangement links TRBV24-1 to TRBJ1-3; D not certain. Trimming cost V 3 bases and J 4 bases, with 3 bases left between them. The CDR3 extends over 12 amino acids. CDR1 and CDR2 (germline): KGHDR, SFDVKD. In DNA form, the CDR3 reads TGTGCCACCAGTGATACAGGAAACACCATATATTTT. Protein product: CATSDTGNTIYF.

V is TRBV18 and J is TRBJ2-7, with unresolved D. In germline, CDR1 is KGHSH, CDR2 LQKENI. The V end was cut by 5 bases, the J end by 6 bases, with 14 bases between. The CDR3 spans 13 residues. Written as DNA, the CDR3 is TGTGCCAGCTCAGCCCCGACAAAAATCGAGCAGTACTTC. As protein: CASSAPTKIEQYF.

The V and J genes are TRBV19 and TRBJ2-2, with D possibly being TRBD1 (6 bases). This CDR3 comprises 13 residues. V shed 9 bases and J shed 1 base, with 9 bases lying between them. Germline values: CDR1 LNHDA, CDR2 SQIVND (reference sequence). DNA for the CDR3: TGTGCCAGCTTCAGGGGGAACACCGGGGAGCTGTTTTTT. Protein: CASFRGNTGELFF. The full variable domain, completed using reference TRBV19 and TRBJ2-2, is DGGITQSPKYLFRKEGQNVTLSCEQNLNHDAMYWYRQDPGQGLRLIYYSQIVNDFQKGDIAEGYSVSREKKESFPLTVTSAQKNPTAFYLCASFRGNTGELFFGEGSRLTVL.

The chain has TRBV3-1 (or the pseudogene TRBV3-2) and TRBJ1-1, with TRBD1 identical over 7 bases. Germline CDR1 LGHDT, CDR2 YNNKEL (reference sequence). The CDR3 is 14 amino acids. V was clipped by 1 base and J by 1 base; unmatched bases: 0. The chain's CDR3 is CASSQAGGNTEAFF. The CDR3 bases are TGTGCCAGCAGCCAAGCAGGGGGGAACACTGAAGCTTTCTTT.

The sample holds one count of this clone. The gene calls are TRBV5-1 and TRBJ2-1; D might be TRBD2 (5 bases). The CDR3 extends over 13 amino acids. Trimming removed 4 bases at V and 8 bases at J, with 13 bases between. The germline V gene encodes CDR1 SGHRS and CDR2 YFSETQ. Here the CDR3 reads CASSASSLDEQFF. Here the CDR3 DNA reads TGCGCCAGCAGCGCATCTAGCTTGGATGAGCAGTTCTTC.

V and J are TRBV5-1 and TRBJ1-1; 7 bases match TRBD1. Germline CDR1 reads SGHRS; CDR2 reads YFSETQ. J lost 4 bases, V lost 3 bases, and 0 bases had no gene match. CDR3 length equals 12 residues. Written as DNA, the CDR3 is TGCGCCAGCAGCTGGGACAGCACTGAAGCTTTCTTT. As protein: CASSWDSTEAFF.

V gene TRBV3-1 (or the pseudogene TRBV3-2) combines with J gene TRBJ2-2; tentative D call: TRBD2 (5 bases). The CDR3 is made up of 16 amino acids. Trimming took 0 bases from V and 6 from J, leaving 14 bases between them. The germline CDR1 and CDR2 sequences are LGHDT and YNNKEL (reference sequence). CDR3 protein: CASSQDFGVGSGELFF. CDR3 coding DNA: TGTGCCAGCAGCCAAGATTTCGGGGTCGGGTCCGGGGAGCTGTTTTTT.

CDR3 region: CSVDQVQETQYF. In DNA form, the CDR3 reads TGCAGCGTTGACCAGGTCCAAGAGACCCAGTACTTC. This rearrangement joins TRBV29-1 to TRBJ2-5, with unresolved D. This CDR3 is built from 12 residues. The germline V gene has CDR1 SQVTM and CDR2 ANQGSEA. Trimming left V 3 bases short and J 1 base short, with 6 bases between.

The V gene is TRBV20-1, the J gene TRBJ2-5, with a possible D match to TRBD1 (6 bases). The CDR3 covers 9 residues. V was pared by 6 bases and J by 10 bases, with 9 bases between. Germline V gives CDR1 DFQATT, CDR2 SNEGSKA (reference sequence). In DNA form, the CDR3 reads TGCAGTGCCCGGGACAACCAGTACTTC. This gives the protein CSARDNQYF.

The gene calls are TRBV6-6 and TRBJ2-2; D perhaps matches TRBD2 (7 bases). V gave up 5 bases and J gave up 5 bases, with 15 bases separating them. Germline assignment: CDR1 MNHNY and CDR2 SVGAGI (reference sequence). The CDR3 has 15 amino acids. CDR3 loop: CASSPEGEGTGELFF. The CDR3 DNA follows: TGTGCCAGCAGTCCCGAGGGGGAGGGGACCGGGGAGCTGTTTTTT.

The chain has TRBV6-2 or TRBV6-3 and TRBJ1-1, with a weak D call TRBD1 (5 bases). V was cut by 0 bases and J by 1 base, with 9 bases left in between. CDR3 size: 15 residues. The germline gives CDR1 MNHEY, CDR2 SVGEGT. DNA of the CDR3: TGTGCCAGCAGTTACTCGGGACTGCCGAACACTGAAGCTTTCTTT. Protein sequence: CASSYSGLPNTEAFF.

The chain employs TRBV27 and TRBJ1-5; D gene ambiguous. V lost 6 bases to trimming and J lost 5 bases, with 14 bases between them. The CDR3 extends over 14 amino acids. Germline CDR1 MNHEY, CDR2 SMNVEV (reference sequence). CDR3: CASSPHAVDQPQHF. DNA of the CDR3: TGTGCCAGCAGCCCGCATGCGGTAGATCAGCCCCAGCATTTT.

This chain connects TRBV18 to TRBJ2-1; D might be TRBD1 (6 bases). The CDR3 totals 14 residues. The germline gives CDR1 KGHSH, CDR2 LQKENI. With 4 bases removed from V and 3 bases from J, the gap between germline ends came to 10 bases. The CDR3 DNA reads as TGTGCCAGCTCACTTGGACAGCGCTACAATGAGCAGTTCTTC. Translating gives CASSLGQRYNEQFF.